This T cell receptor (beta chain) was captured in a study of OX40 agonist ivuxolimab in advanced cancers. In the study overall: Three individuals attained partial responses, comprising one hepatocellular carcinoma case and two cutaneous melanoma cases.

At cycle 4 day 1, cycle 7 day 1, and baseline, blood was sampled. Produced via immunoSEQ multiplex PCR; TCRdb's table is partial and in-frame only. The repertoire holds approximately 82,000 clones, with around nine tenths as singletons. The sequence was collected from an adult with an advanced solid tumor such as melanoma, head and neck, liver or kidney cancer. The specimen comprised CD4+ or CD8+ T cells sorted from blood, sampled in a trial of the OX40 agonist ivuxolimab.

The DNA of the CDR3 is TGTGCCAGCAGCTTTTTACACTCGCCCCTCCACTTT. This encodes CASSFLHSPLHF. V is TRBV11-1 and J is TRBJ1-6; D ambiguous. Germline V gene data show CDR1 as SGHAT and CDR2 as FQDESV (reference sequence). Trimming removed 3 bases at V and 13 bases at J, with 10 bases between. This CDR3 contains 12 residues.